This passage covers 32 T cell receptor beta chains from one sample sequenced in a study of cytomegalovirus exposure and HLA in healthy donors. PCR primers comprised 60 Vbeta and 13 Jbeta primers. Data came from immunoSEQ multiplex PCR; TCRdb stores just in-frame clones and leaves some out. This table holds roughly 200,000 clones, about 78% found once. Material for sequencing was PBMCs. The origin of the receptors is a man in his fifties or sixties in good health and CMV-seronegative.

V usage is TRBV7-9 and J usage is TRBJ1-3; no clear D. This CDR3 comprises 17 residues. The V gene lost 0 bases and the J gene lost 0 bases, with 12 bases spanning the gap. Germline loops: CDR1 SEHNR, CDR2 FQNEAQ (reference sequence). CDR3: CASSLAVTLYSGNTIYF. The CDR3 coding sequence is TGTGCCAGCAGCTTAGCGGTTACCCTATACTCTGGAAACACCATATATTTT.

The sample holds one count of this clone. The chain joins TRBV21-1 to TRBJ1-2. TRBV21-1 is described as a pseudogene. This CDR3 spans 17 amino acids. The DNA for the CDR3 is TGTGCCAGCAGCAAAAGGGGCGGGGGCCCCTATAACTATGGCTACACCTTC. Translation: CASSKRGGGPYNYGYTF.

This chain connects TRBV27 to TRBJ1-1; 7 bases map to TRBD1. This CDR3 comprises 12 residues. Unmatched junction bases numbered 3, after V lost 6 bases and J lost 5 bases. CDR1 is MNHEY, CDR2 SMNVEV, per germline (reference sequence). DNA of the CDR3: TGTGCCAGCAGAAGGGGGCCGACTGAAGCTTTCTTT. It yields the protein CASRRGPTEAFF.

This clone occurred a few times. This chain links TRBV10-3 with TRBJ1-1; D is undetermined. This CDR3 is 15 amino acids long. V dropped 0 bases and J dropped 0 bases, with 8 bases sitting between them. CDR1 is ENHRY, CDR2 SYGVKD, per germline. For the CDR3, the DNA is TGTGCCATCAGTGAGTCGGAGAGGTTGAACACTGAAGCTTTCTTT. Translation gives CAISESERLNTEAFF.

The V gene is TRBV6-5, the J gene TRBJ1-5; D is unresolved. Deletions cut 6 bases from V and 6 bases from J, with 18 bases between. Germline CDR1 MNHEY, CDR2 SVGAGI. The CDR3 length is 15 residues. This CDR3 reads CASSPRGRGGQPQHF. The CDR3 DNA reads TGTGCCAGCAGCCCCCGAGGCAGAGGAGGTCAGCCCCAGCATTTT.

The CDR3 DNA reads TGTGCCAGCTCTCCGGACAGCCCTAATTCACCCCTCCACTTT. It codes for CASSPDSPNSPLHF. The V call is TRBV18, the J call TRBJ1-6; D perhaps matches TRBD1 (6 bases). The CDR3 is 14 amino acids. V gave up 6 bases and J gave up 6 bases, with 12 bases separating them. From germline, CDR1 is KGHSH and CDR2 LQKENI.

The V gene is TRBV6-5, the J gene TRBJ2-5; D unresolved. The J call may be mistaken, given a closer DNA end match to TRBJ2-7. Per germline, CDR1 MNHEY and CDR2 SVGAGI. The CDR3 has 14 amino acids. DNA of the CDR3: TGTGCCAGCAGTTACTCGCTTCCCTCCTACGAGCAGTACTTC. It translates to CASSYSLPSYEQYF.

The CDR3 DNA is TGTGCCAGCAGTTTATTCAGCTACAATGAGCAGTTCTTC. The encoded protein is CASSLFSYNEQFF. The J gene is TRBJ2-1, the V gene TRBV27; D unclear. Germline CDR1 MNHEY, CDR2 SMNVEV (reference sequence). Trimming shortened V by 1 base and J by 3 bases, and 4 bases separated the two germline ends. This CDR3 has 13 residues.

This rearrangement joins TRBV6-5 to TRBJ2-2, with TRBD2 as a possible D gene (6 bases). This CDR3 has 16 amino acids. Trimming took off 3 bases at V and 5 bases at J, with 16 bases between the two ends. Per germline, CDR1 MNHEY and CDR2 SVGAGI. This CDR3 is CASSYFGSGRTGELFF. The CDR3 DNA follows: TGTGCCAGCAGTTATTTTGGGTCAGGGAGGACCGGGGAGCTGTTTTTT.

The chain combines TRBV7-8 with TRBJ2-3; 12 positions agree with TRBD2. The CDR3 is made up of 17 amino acids. Trimming cost V 5 bases and J 4 bases; bases outside gene matches: 10. Germline V gene lookup returns CDR1 SGHVS and CDR2 FQNEAQ. In DNA, the CDR3 is TGTGCCAGCAGCCCTAGGACTAGCGGGGAGTCACCAGATACGCAGTATTTT. It codes for CASSPRTSGESPDTQYF.

This clone was detected only a few times. The chain has TRBV5-6 and TRBJ1-4; 11 positions agree with TRBD1. The CDR3 loop spans 15 amino acids. The ends lost 4 bases at V and 8 bases at J; junction bases unmatched: 7. Germline V gene lookup returns CDR1 SGHDT and CDR2 YYEEEE. CDR3 coding DNA: TGTGCCAGCAGCGTAACCGGGACAGGGGGGGAAAAACTGTTTTTT. Its translation: CASSVTGTGGEKLFF. The whole variable domain, remainder taken from reference TRBV5-6 and TRBJ1-4, is DAGVTQSPTHLIKTRGQQVTLRCSPKSGHDTVSWYQQALGQGPQFIFQYYEEEERQRGNFPDRFSGHQFPNYSSELNVNALLLGDSALYLCASSVTGTGGEKLFFGSGTQLSVL.

This rearrangement joins TRBV28 to TRBJ2-7, with D perhaps TRBD1 (7 bases). Germline V gene data show CDR1 as MDHEN and CDR2 as SYDVKM. Trimming left V 5 bases short and J 4 bases short, with 18 bases between. The CDR3 consists of 15 residues. Written as DNA, the CDR3 is TGTGCCAGCAGTCCATGGACAGGAGGGGGTTACGAGCAGTACTTC. Translated, it gives CASSPWTGGGYEQYF.

The genes are TRBV5-1 and TRBJ1-2; D gene unclear. The CDR3 totals 14 residues. Trimming removed 0 bases from V and 4 bases from J, with 10 bases in between. Germline CDR1 SGHRS, CDR2 YFSETQ. The DNA of the CDR3 is TGCGCCAGCAGCTTGGAAGGTCCAGGCTATGGCTACACCTTC. Protein: CASSLEGPGYGYTF.

This chain joins TRBV5-8 and TRBJ1-3; tentative D call: TRBD1 (6 bases). The V end lost 0 bases, the J end lost 4 bases, and 11 bases lay between the germline ends. In germline, CDR1 is SGHTS, CDR2 YDEGEE. This CDR3 has 15 residues. The CDR3 nucleotides are TGTGCCAGCAGCTTGGACAGGGAGTTAGGAAACACCATATATTTT. Translating it yields CASSLDRELGNTIYF.

The rearrangement links TRBV9 to TRBJ2-3, with 7 bases matching TRBD1. Losses at the gene ends were 4 bases for V and 3 bases for J; bases not matched to a gene: 8. The CDR3 length is 15 residues. The germline CDR1 and CDR2 sequences are SGDLS and YYNGEE. CDR3 coding DNA: TGTGCCAGCAGCCGGACAGGAGGTATGACAGATACGCAGTATTTT. Residues: CASSRTGGMTDTQYF.

The chain employs TRBV19 and TRBJ1-5; D possibly corresponds to TRBD1 (6 bases). Looked up from germline, CDR1 is LNHDA and CDR2 is SQIVND (reference sequence). V lost 4 bases, J lost 7 bases, and 20 bases lay in between. This CDR3 spans 16 amino acids. The CDR3 loop is CASSRQTGPTSQPQHF. CDR3 DNA sequence: TGTGCCAGTAGTAGACAGACAGGCCCCACAAGCCAGCCCCAGCATTTT.

The rearrangement uses TRBV18 and TRBJ2-5; D gene uncertain. V dropped 6 bases and J dropped 2 bases, with 13 bases sitting between them. The V gene's germline CDR1 is KGHSH and CDR2 LQKENI. The CDR3 covers 14 residues. For the CDR3, the DNA is TGTGCCAGCTCGCAAAATACACGACAAGAGACCCAGTACTTC. The encoded protein is CASSQNTRQETQYF.

The CDR3 region is CASSFRGSGDTQYF. CDR3 nucleotide sequence: TGTGCCAGCAGCTTCCGGGGGAGTGGAGATACGCAGTATTTT. The chain employs TRBV7-9 and TRBJ2-3, with a weak D call TRBD2 (6 bases). The CDR3 has 14 residues. Trimming removed 3 bases at V and 5 bases at J, with 12 bases between. Germline V gene data show CDR1 as SEHNR and CDR2 as FQNEAQ (reference sequence).

The chain combines TRBV10-3 with TRBJ2-5; D gene unclear. Judging by the DNA end, TRBJ2-7 fits better; the J call may be wrong. Germline V gives CDR1 ENHRY, CDR2 SYGVKD. CDR3 length: 13 amino acids. CDR3 in amino acids: CAISGRSSYEQYF. The CDR3 DNA is TGTGCCATCAGTGGACGGAGCTCCTACGAGCAGTACTTC.

This clone was detected only once. J is TRBJ2-1 and V is TRBV29-1; 10 bases are a match to TRBD2. Germline values: CDR1 SQVTM, CDR2 ANQGSEA. The trim removed 3 bases at V and 6 bases at J, leaving 8 bases unmatched. The CDR3 is made up of 15 amino acids. The CDR3 loop is CSVDPAGGPGNEQFF. The DNA of the CDR3 is TGCAGCGTTGACCCAGCGGGAGGGCCGGGCAATGAGCAGTTCTTC.

V and J are TRBV2 and TRBJ1-1; D perhaps matches TRBD1 (5 bases). In germline, CDR1 is SNHLY, CDR2 FYNNEI. V lost 6 bases and J lost 3, with 17 bases in between. The CDR3 has 15 residues. The chain's CDR3 is CASRPSWGVDTEAFF. CDR3 sequence (DNA): TGTGCCAGCAGGCCCTCCTGGGGGGTCGACACTGAAGCTTTCTTT.

CDR3 amino acids: CSVEWAGVQDEKLFF. The CDR3 nucleotides read TGCAGCGTTGAATGGGCAGGGGTACAGGATGAAAAACTGTTTTTT. The V gene is TRBV29-1, the J gene TRBJ1-4; a possible D gene is TRBD1 (6 bases). V was clipped by 2 bases and J by 6 bases, with 16 bases between them. CDR1 is SQVTM and CDR2 is ANQGSEA in the germline V gene. The CDR3 covers 15 residues.

The chain uses TRBV7-2 and TRBJ2-1, with D possibly TRBD2 on 5 matching bases. V was cut by 5 bases and J by 3 bases, with 8 bases left in between. CDR1 and CDR2 (germline): SGHTA, FQGNSA. This CDR3 contains 13 residues. The CDR3 region is CASSKRLYNEQFF. In nucleotides, the CDR3 is TGTGCCAGCAGCAAGCGGCTCTACAATGAGCAGTTCTTC.

In its sample, this clone was seen once. The chain has TRBV6-1 and TRBJ1-1; 7 bases agree with TRBD1. The length of the CDR3 is 16 residues. The trim removed 4 bases at V and 4 bases at J, leaving 12 bases unmatched. Germline V gene sequence: CDR1 MNHNS, CDR2 SASEGT. The chain's CDR3 is CASSVMGTAAITEAFF. The CDR3 DNA is TGTGCCAGCAGTGTAATGGGGACAGCCGCAATCACTGAAGCTTTCTTT.

The chain couples TRBV27 to TRBJ1-5; a weak D match, TRBD1 (6 bases). CDR3 length: 14 amino acids. Trimming pared 5 bases from V and 3 bases from J, leaving 11 bases between. Germline assignment: CDR1 MNHEY and CDR2 SMNVEV (reference sequence). The CDR3 DNA is TGTGCCAGCAGTATCCGACAGGCCAATCAGCCCCAGCATTTT. As protein: CASSIRQANQPQHF.

The chain recombines TRBV7-2 with TRBJ2-7; TRBD2 matches at 9 bases. Germline V gene lookup returns CDR1 SGHTA and CDR2 FQGNSA. V dropped 1 base and J dropped 0; count of bases not matched to a gene: 10. The CDR3 totals 18 residues. This chain's CDR3 is CASSLEISGRIASYEQYF. CDR3 sequence (DNA): TGTGCCAGCAGCTTAGAAATTAGCGGGAGAATCGCCTCCTACGAGCAGTACTTC.

The chain combines TRBV2 with TRBJ2-7; TRBD2 matches 15 bases. This CDR3 contains 17 residues. V was pared by 4 bases and J by 0 bases, with 4 bases of the junction left unmatched. The V gene's germline CDR1 is SNHLY and CDR2 FYNNEI. The CDR3 DNA sequence: TGTGCCAGCAGTGGGACTAGCGGGGGGGCAAGCTCCTACGAGCAGTACTTC. This gives the protein CASSGTSGGASSYEQYF.

V and J are TRBV9 and TRBJ2-1; TRBD1 might be the D (5 bases). The CDR3 consists of 18 residues. In germline, CDR1 is SGDLS, CDR2 YYNGEE. The V end lost 0 bases, the J end lost 0 bases, and 16 bases lay between the germline ends. In DNA form, the CDR3 reads TGTGCCAGCAGCGTAGAGGTCGTCGGAACAGGCTCCTACAATGAGCAGTTCTTC. This codes for CASSVEVVGTGSYNEQFF.

The CDR3 sequence: CSVEAQGLAGKVGYEQYF. The CDR3 DNA sequence: TGCAGCGTTGAAGCCCAGGGGCTAGCGGGGAAAGTTGGGTACGAGCAGTACTTC. This chain uses TRBV29-1 with TRBJ2-5; 9 bases match TRBD2. TRBJ2-7 matches the DNA end more closely, so the J call is doubtful. Germline V lookup: CDR1 SQVTM, CDR2 ANQGSEA. This CDR3 is 18 amino acids long.

The genes are TRBV19 and TRBJ1-5; the match to TRBD1 covers 9 bases. Germline loops: CDR1 LNHDA, CDR2 SQIVND (reference sequence). Losses at the gene ends were 4 bases for V and 4 bases for J; bases not matched to a gene: 5. This CDR3 region has 15 residues. The CDR3, as DNA: TGTGCCAGTAGTAGGGACAGGGAACGGAATCAGCCCCAGCATTTT. The encoded protein is CASSRDRERNQPQHF.

Worth noting for this clone: Sequence at one end of the junction differs from germline and may be a read error. This sequence joins TRBV27 and TRBJ2-5; no clear D gene. Germline assignment: CDR1 MNHEY and CDR2 SMNVEV (reference sequence). The CDR3 contains 16 residues. The CDR3 DNA follows: TGTGACAGCAGTTTCTCCGTGGGCCCTGCTTCGCGGACCCAGTACTTC. Translating gives CDSSFSVGPASRTQYF.

This clone appeared a few times. V is TRBV6-1 and J is TRBJ1-4, with D maybe TRBD1 (6 bases). V was pared by 6 bases and J by 5 bases, with 16 bases between. Germline CDR1 reads MNHNS; CDR2 reads SASEGT. This CDR3 contains 15 residues. Here the CDR3 DNA reads TGTGCCAGCAGACAACAGGGAAGTCGAAATGAAAAACTGTTTTTT. Residues: CASRQQGSRNEKLFF.